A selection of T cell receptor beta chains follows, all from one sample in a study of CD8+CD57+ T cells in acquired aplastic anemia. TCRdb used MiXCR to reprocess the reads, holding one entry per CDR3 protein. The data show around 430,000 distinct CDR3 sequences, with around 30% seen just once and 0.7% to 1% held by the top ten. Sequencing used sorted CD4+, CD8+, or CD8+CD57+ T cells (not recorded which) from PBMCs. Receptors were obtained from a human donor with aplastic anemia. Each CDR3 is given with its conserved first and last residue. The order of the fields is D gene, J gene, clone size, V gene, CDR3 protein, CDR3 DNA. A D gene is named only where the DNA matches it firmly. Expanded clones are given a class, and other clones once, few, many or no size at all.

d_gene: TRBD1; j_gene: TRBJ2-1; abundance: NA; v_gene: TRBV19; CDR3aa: CASSIGQGRIEQFF; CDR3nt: TGTGCCAGTAGTATAGGACAGGGGCGGATTGAGCAGTTCTTC
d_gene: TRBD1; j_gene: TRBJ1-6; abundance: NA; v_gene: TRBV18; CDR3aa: CASSPPGQGAWAPLHF; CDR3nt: TGTGCCAGCTCACCACCAGGTCAGGGGGCTTGGGCACCCCTCCACTTT
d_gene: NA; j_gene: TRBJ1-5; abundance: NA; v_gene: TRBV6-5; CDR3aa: CASSYSGATLDQPQHF; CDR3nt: TGTGCCAGCAGTTACTCGGGGGCGACCTTAGATCAGCCCCAGCATTTT
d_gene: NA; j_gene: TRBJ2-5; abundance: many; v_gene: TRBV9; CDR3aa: CASSPRGAGETQYF; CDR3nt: TGTGCCAGCAGCCCGAGGGGAGCCGGGGAGACCCAGTACTTC
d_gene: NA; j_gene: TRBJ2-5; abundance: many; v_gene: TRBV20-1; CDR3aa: CSAQIYQETQYF; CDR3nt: TGCAGTGCCCAGATCTACCAAGAGACCCAGTACTTC
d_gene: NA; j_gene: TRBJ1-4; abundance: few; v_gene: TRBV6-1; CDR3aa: CASSARTEATNEKLFF; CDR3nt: TGTGCCAGCAGCGCCCGGACCGAAGCAACTAATGAAAAACTGTTTTTT
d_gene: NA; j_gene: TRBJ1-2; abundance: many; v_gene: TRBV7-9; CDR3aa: CASSLVSDGGGYTF; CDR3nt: TGTGCCAGCAGCTTAGTTAGCGATGGCGGGGGCTACACCTTC
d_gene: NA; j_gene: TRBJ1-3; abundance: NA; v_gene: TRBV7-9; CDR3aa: CASSLEEGYTIYF; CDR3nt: TGTGCCAGCAGCTTAGAGGAGGGCTACACCATATATTTT
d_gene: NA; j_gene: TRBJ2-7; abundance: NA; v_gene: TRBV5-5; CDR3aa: CASSLRDGDYEQYF; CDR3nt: TGTGCCAGCAGCTTGAGGGACGGAGACTACGAGCAGTACTTC
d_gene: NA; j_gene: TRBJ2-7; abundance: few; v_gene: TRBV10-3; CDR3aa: CAISYEQYF; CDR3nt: TGTGCCATCTCCTACGAGCAGTACTTC
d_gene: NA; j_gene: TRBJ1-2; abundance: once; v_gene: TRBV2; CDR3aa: CASSELGQNYGYTF; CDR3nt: TGTGCCAGCAGTGAACTGGGCCAGAACTATGGCTACACCTTC
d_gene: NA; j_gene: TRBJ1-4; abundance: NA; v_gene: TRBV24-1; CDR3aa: CASSRTAFKEKLFF; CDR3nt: TGTGCCAGCAGCCGGACAGCTTTTAAGGAAAAACTGTTTTTT
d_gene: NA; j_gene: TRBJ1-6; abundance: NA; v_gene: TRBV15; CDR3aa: CATSADLWNSPLHF; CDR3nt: TGTGCCACCAGCGCAGATCTATGGAATTCACCCCTCCACTTT
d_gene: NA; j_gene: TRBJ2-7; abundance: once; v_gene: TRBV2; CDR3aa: CASMRRDGTYEQYF; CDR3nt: TGTGCCAGCATGAGACGGGACGGAACCTACGAGCAGTACTTC
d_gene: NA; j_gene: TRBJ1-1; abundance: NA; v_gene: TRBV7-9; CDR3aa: CASSLDRTDNTEAFF; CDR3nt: TGTGCCAGCAGCTTAGATAGGACAGATAACACTGAAGCTTTCTTT
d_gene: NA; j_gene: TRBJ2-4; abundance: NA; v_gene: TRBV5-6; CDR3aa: CASSPDGNIQYF; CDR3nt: TGTGCCAGCAGCCCGGATGGGAACATTCAGTACTTC
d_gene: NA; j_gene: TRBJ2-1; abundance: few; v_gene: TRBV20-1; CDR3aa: CSARVATSLSYNEQFF; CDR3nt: TGCAGTGCTAGAGTGGCGACTAGTCTTTCCTACAATGAGCAGTTCTTC
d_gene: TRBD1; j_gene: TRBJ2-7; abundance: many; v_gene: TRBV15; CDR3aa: CATSREQGAHGGEQYF; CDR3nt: TGTGCCACCAGCAGAGAACAGGGGGCCCACGGAGGCGAGCAGTACTTC
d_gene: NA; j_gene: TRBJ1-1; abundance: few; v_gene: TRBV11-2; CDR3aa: CASSWSFVKAEAFF; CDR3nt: TGTGCCAGCAGCTGGTCGTTTGTTAAAGCTGAAGCTTTCTTT
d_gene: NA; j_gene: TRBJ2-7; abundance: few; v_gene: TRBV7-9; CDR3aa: CASSQFWGRGYEQYF; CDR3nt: TGTGCCAGCAGCCAATTCTGGGGCAGGGGCTACGAGCAGTACTTC
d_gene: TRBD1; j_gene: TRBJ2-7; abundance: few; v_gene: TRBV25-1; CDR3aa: CASSLQGTGGYEQYF; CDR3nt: TGTGCCAGCAGTTTACAAGGGACAGGGGGCTACGAGCAGTACTTC
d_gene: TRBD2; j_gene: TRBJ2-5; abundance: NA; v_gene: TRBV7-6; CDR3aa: CASSRLAGGETQYF; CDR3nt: TGTGCCAGCAGCCGACTAGCGGGAGGGGAGACCCAGTACTTC
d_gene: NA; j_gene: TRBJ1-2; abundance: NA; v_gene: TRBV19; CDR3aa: CASSMAERGYGYTF; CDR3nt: TGTGCCAGTAGTATGGCGGAAAGGGGCTATGGCTACACCTTC
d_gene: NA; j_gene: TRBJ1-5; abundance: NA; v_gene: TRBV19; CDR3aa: CASSKGRRETQHF; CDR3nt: TGTGCCAGTAGTAAGGGTAGGCGAGAGACCCAGCATTTT
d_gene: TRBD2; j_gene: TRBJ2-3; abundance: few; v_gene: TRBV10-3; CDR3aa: CASSYQAGGSDTQYF; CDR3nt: TGTGCCAGCAGTTATCAAGCGGGGGGTTCAGATACGCAGTATTTT
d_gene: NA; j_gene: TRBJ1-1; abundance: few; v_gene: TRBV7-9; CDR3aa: CASSPRDNVNTEAFF; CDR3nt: TGTGCCAGCAGCCCGCGGGACAACGTGAACACTGAAGCTTTCTTT
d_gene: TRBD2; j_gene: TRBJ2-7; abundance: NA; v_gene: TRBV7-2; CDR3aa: CAGTSGGYEQYF; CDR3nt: TGTGCCGGGACTAGCGGGGGCTACGAGCAGTACTTC
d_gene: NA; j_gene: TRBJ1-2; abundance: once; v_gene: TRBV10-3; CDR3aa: CATNEQGTSSYGYTF; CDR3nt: TGTGCCACAAACGAACAGGGAACCTCCAGCTATGGCTACACCTTC
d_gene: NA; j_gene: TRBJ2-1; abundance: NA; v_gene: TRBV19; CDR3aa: CATLRGGEQFF; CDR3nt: TGTGCCACCCTGAGGGGGGGCGAGCAGTTCTTC
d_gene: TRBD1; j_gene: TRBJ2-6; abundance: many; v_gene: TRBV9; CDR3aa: CASGGTGGYSGANVLTF; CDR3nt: TGTGCCAGCGGAGGGACAGGGGGTTACTCTGGGGCCAACGTCCTGACTTTC
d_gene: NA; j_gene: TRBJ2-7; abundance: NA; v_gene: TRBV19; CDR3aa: CASSIPPGNGEQYF; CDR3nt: TGTGCCAGCAGTATACCCCCAGGGAACGGCGAGCAGTACTTC
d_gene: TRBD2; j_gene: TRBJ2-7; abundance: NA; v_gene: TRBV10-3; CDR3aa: CAIGRARYEQYF; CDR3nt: TGTGCCATCGGGAGGGCCAGGTACGAGCAGTACTTC
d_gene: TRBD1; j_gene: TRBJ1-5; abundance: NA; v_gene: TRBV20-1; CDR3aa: CSARVTGFDQPQHF; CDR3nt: TGCAGTGCTAGGGTGACAGGGTTCGATCAGCCCCAGCATTTT
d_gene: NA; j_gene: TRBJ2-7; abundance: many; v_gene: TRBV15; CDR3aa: CATSRDLANMSGQYF; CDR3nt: TGTGCCACCAGCAGAGATCTGGCCAACATGAGCGGGCAGTACTTC
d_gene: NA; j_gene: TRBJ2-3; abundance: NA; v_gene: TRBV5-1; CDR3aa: CASSRTSTDTQYF; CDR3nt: TGCGCCAGCAGCAGGACTAGCACAGATACGCAGTATTTT
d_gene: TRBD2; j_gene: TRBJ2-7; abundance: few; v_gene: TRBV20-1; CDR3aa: CSARDRLAGAMYF; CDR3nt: TGCAGTGCTAGAGATCGTCTAGCGGGAGCAATGTACTTC
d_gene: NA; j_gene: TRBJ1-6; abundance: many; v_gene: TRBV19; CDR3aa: CASSIMGAPDSPLHF; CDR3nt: TGTGCCAGTTCGATTATGGGAGCTCCAGATTCACCCCTCCACTTT